This TCR beta chain derives from a study of technical replicates of blood from a handful of donors. Data came from immunoSEQ multiplex PCR; TCRdb stores just in-frame clones and leaves some out. The profile shows about 58,000 clones, roughly nine tenths of them singletons. Germline values: CDR1 MNHNS, CDR2 SASEGT. The CDR3 covers 14 residues. V gave up 4 bases and J gave up 11 bases; unmatched junction bases: 11. The sequenced sample consisted of PBMCs. The chain couples TRBV6-1 to TRBJ1-1; 9 bases map to TRBD1. The sequence was collected from a human donor in good health. Some clones in this sample may be carry-over from other donors' samples. The CDR3 region is CASSVQGAPEEAFF. The CDR3 DNA is TGTGCCAGCAGTGTACAGGGGGCGCCCGAGGAGGCTTTCTTT.